These T cell receptor beta chains were read from a single sample in a study of blood T cell repertoires in COVID-19. Some clones are missing from TCRdb's copy, which holds only in-frame ones; the method was immunoSEQ multiplex PCR. The sample records 180,000 or so clones, 87% being singletons. Input material: peripheral blood. These receptor sequences come from a man in his forties with active or convalescent COVID-19. The CDR3 runs from the conserved cysteine through the conserved F or W. The D gene is left open where the match is weak. Clone size is shown for a subset of rows, as once, few, many or a class of expanded clone.

>NA|TRBJ2-1|TRBV10-3|NA
TGTGCCATCAGTTCCGGACAGATCTACAATGAGCAGTTCTTC
CAISSGQIYNEQFF
>NA|TRBJ2-7|TRBV5-4|once
TGTGCCAGCAGCTTGTTACAGGGTTCCTACGAGCAGTACTTC
CASSLLQGSYEQYF
>NA|TRBJ1-5|TRBV7-9|NA
TGTGCCAGCAGCGGCGGAGGAGGCAATCAGCCCCAGCATTTT
CASSGGGGNQPQHF
>TRBD1|TRBJ2-7|TRBV10-3|NA
TGTGCCATCAGGACAGACAGGGTTACGGGCTCCTACGAGCAGTACTTC
CAIRTDRVTGSYEQYF
>NA|TRBJ1-1|TRBV2|NA
TGTGCCAGCAGTGAATCCAGGGTCTCACTTAGTGAAGCTTTCTTT
CASSESRVSLSEAFF
>NA|TRBJ2-3|TRBV9|NA
TGTGCCAGCAGCTCAGGGGATACGCAGTATTTT
CASSSGDTQYF
>NA|TRBJ2-7|TRBV4-2|NA
TGTGCCAGCAGCCAAGCGGGACACTACTACGAGCAGTACTTC
CASSQAGHYYEQYF
>TRBD1|TRBJ1-2|TRBV10-3|NA
TGTGCCATCAGCGACGACAGGGCCTATGGCTACACCTTC
CAISDDRAYGYTF
>TRBD1|TRBJ1-2|TRBV18|NA
TGTGCCAGCTCACCAGGACAGGTGACCTTAGGGGGAACCTATGGCTACACCTTC
CASSPGQVTLGGTYGYTF
>NA|TRBJ1-5|TRBV7-8|NA
TGTGCCAGCAGCTTAGCGGAGGGACGTCAGCCCCAGCATTTT
CASSLAEGRQPQHF
>TRBD2|TRBJ2-3|TRBV5-8|NA
TGTGCCAGCAGCTTGGCATGGACTAGCGGGGGGGCAGGAACAGATACGCAGTATTTT
CASSLAWTSGGAGTDTQYF
>TRBD2|TRBJ2-3|TRBV9|NA
TGTGCCAGCAGCCCCCGCCCCGTCAGCGGGGTCCCCCGAGGGACAGATACGCAGTATTTT
CASSPRPVSGVPRGTDTQYF
>NA|TRBJ2-1|TRBV11-1|once
TGTGCCAGCAGCTGGATGGAGGGGAGCTCCTACAATGAGCAGTTCTTC
CASSWMEGSSYNEQFF
>TRBD1|TRBJ2-7|TRBV4-1|NA
TGCGCCAGCAGCCATGGGGACAGGGACTACGAGCAGTACTTC
CASSHGDRDYEQYF
>TRBD2|TRBJ2-3|TRBV6-6|once
TGTGCCAGCAGTCCTAGAAGGAACGGGGGGAGTACCACGCAGTATTTT
CASSPRRNGGSTTQYF
>TRBD1|TRBJ1-1|TRBV5-4|NA
TGTGCCAGCAGGAGGTGGACAGGGAACACTGAAGCTTTCTTT
CASRRWTGNTEAFF
>NA|TRBJ2-2|TRBV29-1|NA
TGCAGCGTTGAGTCAGCGACCGGGGAGCTGTTTTTT
CSVESATGELFF
>NA|TRBJ2-3|TRBV10-1|NA
TGCGCCAGCAGTGAGTCCCGCGGAAACACAGATACGCAGTATTTT
CASSESRGNTDTQYF
>NA|TRBJ1-1|TRBV3-1/TRBV3-2|NA
TGTGCCAGCAGCCAATTTAGGGGGGGGCTGGACACTGAAGCTTTCTTT
CASSQFRGGLDTEAFF
>TRBD1|TRBJ1-2|TRBV11-2|NA
TGTGCCAGCAGCCATGGACAGGGTAACTATGGCTACACCTTC
CASSHGQGNYGYTF
>NA|TRBJ2-3|TRBV30|once
TGTGCCTGGAGTGTAGGCAGGAGCACAGATACGCAGTATTTT
CAWSVGRSTDTQYF
>NA|TRBJ2-7|TRBV7-9|few
TGTGCCAGCAGCTTAGAAACAGGATCCTACGAGCAGTACTTC
CASSLETGSYEQYF
>NA|TRBJ2-2|TRBV6-5|NA
TGTGCCAGCAAGAGGTGGCCGGAGGGTGTCGGGGAGCTGTTTTTT
CASKRWPEGVGELFF